This record looks at one T cell receptor (beta chain) sequence and its context. This record comes from a study of blood T cell repertoires in COVID-19. The data were produced by immunoSEQ multiplex PCR, yet TCRdb's version contains in-frame clones alone and is incomplete. The data contain 180,000 or so clones, 81% of them seen just once; the ten biggest clones take up about 10%. Germline CDR1 reads SGHNT; CDR2 reads YYREEE (reference sequence). This CDR3 has 18 residues. The V segment lost 4 bases and the J segment 0 bases; nucleotides outside the gene matches: 13. The chain joins TRBV5-4 to TRBJ2-3; 8 positions agree with TRBD2. The sequencing sample was made of peripheral blood. The receptor was derived from a woman aged 40 to 50 with COVID-19, enrolled during active disease. This CDR3 is CASSPRGASGLSTDTQYF. The DNA of the CDR3 is TGTGCCAGCAGCCCGCGGGGGGCTAGCGGACTGAGCACAGATACGCAGTATTTT.